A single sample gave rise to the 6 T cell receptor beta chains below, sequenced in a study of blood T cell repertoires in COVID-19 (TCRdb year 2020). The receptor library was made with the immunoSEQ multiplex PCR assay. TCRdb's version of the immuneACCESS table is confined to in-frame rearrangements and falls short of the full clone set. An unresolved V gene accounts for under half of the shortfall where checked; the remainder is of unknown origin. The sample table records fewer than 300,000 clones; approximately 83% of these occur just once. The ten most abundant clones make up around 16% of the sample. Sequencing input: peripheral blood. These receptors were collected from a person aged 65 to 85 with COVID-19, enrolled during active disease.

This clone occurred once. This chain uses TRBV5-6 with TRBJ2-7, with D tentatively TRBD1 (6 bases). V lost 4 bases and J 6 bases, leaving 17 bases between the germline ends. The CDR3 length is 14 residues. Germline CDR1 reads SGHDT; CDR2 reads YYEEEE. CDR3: CASSRSNRVREQYF. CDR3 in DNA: TGTGCCAGCAGCCGGTCCAACAGGGTCCGCGAGCAGTACTTC.

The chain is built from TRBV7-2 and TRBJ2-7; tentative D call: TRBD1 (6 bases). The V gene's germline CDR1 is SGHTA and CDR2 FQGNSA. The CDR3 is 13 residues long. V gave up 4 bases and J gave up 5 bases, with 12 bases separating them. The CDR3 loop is CASSSWTVNEQYF. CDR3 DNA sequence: TGTGCCAGCAGCTCCTGGACAGTCAACGAGCAGTACTTC.

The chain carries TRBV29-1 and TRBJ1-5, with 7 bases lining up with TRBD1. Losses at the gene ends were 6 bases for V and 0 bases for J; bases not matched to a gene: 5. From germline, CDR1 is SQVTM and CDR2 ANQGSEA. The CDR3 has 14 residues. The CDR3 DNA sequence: TGCAGCGTGCTGACAGGGATTAGCAATCAGCCCCAGCATTTT. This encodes CSVLTGISNQPQHF.

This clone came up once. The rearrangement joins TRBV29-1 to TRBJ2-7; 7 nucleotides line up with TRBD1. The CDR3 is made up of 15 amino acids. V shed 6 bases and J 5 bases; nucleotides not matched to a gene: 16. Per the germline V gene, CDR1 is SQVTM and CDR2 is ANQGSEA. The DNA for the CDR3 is TGCAGCGTCGCCGGGACAGCCGTCACGGCCCACGAGCAGTACTTC. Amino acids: CSVAGTAVTAHEQYF.

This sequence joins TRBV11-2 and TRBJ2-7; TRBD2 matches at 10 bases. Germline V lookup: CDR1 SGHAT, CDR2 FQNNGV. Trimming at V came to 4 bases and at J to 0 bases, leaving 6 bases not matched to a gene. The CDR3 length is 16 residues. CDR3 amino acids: CASSSLAGATSYEQYF. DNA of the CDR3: TGTGCCAGCAGCTCCCTAGCGGGGGCGACCTCCTACGAGCAGTACTTC.

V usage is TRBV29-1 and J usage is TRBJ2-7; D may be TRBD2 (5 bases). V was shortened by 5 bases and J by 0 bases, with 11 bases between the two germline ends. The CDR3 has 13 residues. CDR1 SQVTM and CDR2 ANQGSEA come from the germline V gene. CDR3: CSVTPGISYEQYF. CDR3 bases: TGCAGCGTTACCCCGGGGATCTCCTACGAGCAGTACTTC.